Detailed here is one T cell receptor (beta chain). Its antigen is unidentified. The data stem from a study of lymphopenia after photon versus proton radiotherapy. Findings and limits, study-wide: Under photons, naive T cells and diversity fell while effector/memory populations rose. Better survival with proton therapy was suggested as possible, not demonstrated.

Using immunoSEQ multiplex PCR, the repertoire was profiled, and TCRdb retains in-frame clones only, with some absent. The sample consists of about 65,000 clones, around 86% of them appearing once. In germline, CDR1 is LGHNA, CDR2 YSLEER. The CDR3 contains 18 residues. V dropped 0 bases and J dropped 6 bases, with 21 bases sitting between them. Material: peripheral blood, obtained from a patient treated with proton-based radiotherapy. The sequence was obtained from a man aged 80 or over with esophageal cancer. This chain joins TRBV4-3 and TRBJ2-1; perhaps TRBD1 as D (5 bases). CDR3 coding DNA: TGCGCCAGCAGCCAAGACCTCCCTAATACAGGTCTGGGCAATGAGCAGTTCTTC. Its protein is CASSQDLPNTGLGNEQFF.